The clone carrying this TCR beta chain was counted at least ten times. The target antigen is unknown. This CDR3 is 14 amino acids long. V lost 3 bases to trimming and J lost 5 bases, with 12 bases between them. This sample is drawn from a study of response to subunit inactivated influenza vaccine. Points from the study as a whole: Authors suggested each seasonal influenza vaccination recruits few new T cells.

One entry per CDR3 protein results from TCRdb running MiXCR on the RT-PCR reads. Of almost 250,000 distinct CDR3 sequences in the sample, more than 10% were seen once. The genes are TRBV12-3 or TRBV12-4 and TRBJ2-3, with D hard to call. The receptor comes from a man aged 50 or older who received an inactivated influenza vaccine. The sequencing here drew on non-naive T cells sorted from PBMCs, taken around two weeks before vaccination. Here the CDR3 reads CASSLSGREDTQYF. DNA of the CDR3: TGTGCCAGCAGTTTGTCCGGTCGAGAAGATACGCAGTATTTT.